The rows below give T cell receptor beta chains drawn from one sample of a study of blood T cell repertoires in COVID-19. This table comes from immunoSEQ multiplex PCR, and its TCRdb copy is limited to in-frame clones, with some not included. Seen here are fewer than 350,000 clones, 87% observed once, and the top ten hold around 10%. The sample consisted of peripheral blood. The origin of the receptors is a man aged 30-40 years with COVID-19, enrolled during active disease. Each CDR3 is given with its conserved first and last residue. The D gene is left open where the match is weak. A clone size is listed for some rows: how often the clone was seen (once, few, many), or a class if it is expanded.

DNA: TGTGCCAGCAGTCCAGGACAGGGGAGCTCCTACGAGCAGTACTTC
CDR3: CASSPGQGSSYEQYF
V: TRBV28
J: TRBJ2-7
length: 15
D: TRBD1
size: NA

DNA: TGTGCCAGCAGTGATATGAACAGGGGTAACGAGCAGTACTTC
CDR3: CASSDMNRGNEQYF
V: TRBV25-1
J: TRBJ2-7
length: 14
D: TRBD1
size: NA

DNA: TGTGCCATCAGTCGCGGGACAGGGGGTTATCTTGAGCAGTTCTTC
CDR3: CAISRGTGGYLEQFF
V: TRBV10-3
J: TRBJ2-1
length: 15
D: TRBD1
size: once

DNA: TGCAGCGCGGGACTAGCGGGAGGAGACAGTGAGCAGTTCTTC
CDR3: CSAGLAGGDSEQFF
V: TRBV29-1
J: TRBJ2-1
length: 14
D: TRBD2
size: NA

DNA: TGTGCCAGCAGCAATGGACCGGGACACCGATCGCAGTTCTTC
CDR3: CASSNGPGHRSQFF
V: TRBV21-1
J: TRBJ2-1
length: 14
D: NA
size: NA

DNA: TGTGCCAGCAGGAACAGGGGGCGCGGCACCGGGGAGCTGTTTTTT
CDR3: CASRNRGRGTGELFF
V: TRBV3-1/TRBV3-2
J: TRBJ2-2
length: 15
D: TRBD1
size: NA

DNA: TGTGCCATCAGTCCGACAGGGGGCTCAGAGCAGCCCCAGCATTTT
CDR3: CAISPTGGSEQPQHF
V: TRBV10-3
J: TRBJ1-5
length: 15
D: TRBD1
size: NA

DNA: TGTGCCACCAGCACCTTAGACAGTTACAATGAGCAGTTCTTC
CDR3: CATSTLDSYNEQFF
V: TRBV15
J: TRBJ2-1
length: 14
D: NA
size: NA

DNA: TGTGCCAGCAACGGACTAGCGGCGAACACCGGGGAGCTGTTTTTT
CDR3: CASNGLAANTGELFF
V: TRBV2
J: TRBJ2-2
length: 15
D: TRBD2
size: NA

DNA: TGTGCCAGCAGCCCTCAGGGACTACGGGCGTTCTTC
CDR3: CASSPQGLRAFF
V: TRBV7-9
J: TRBJ2-1
length: 12
D: TRBD2
size: NA

DNA: TGTGCCAGCAGCGTAGGCGGGGAGACCCAGTACTTC
CDR3: CASSVGGETQYF
V: TRBV5-4
J: TRBJ2-5
length: 12
D: NA
size: NA

DNA: TGTGCCAGCAGCTTAGGACTAAGCGGGGGAGAGACCCAGTACTTC
CDR3: CASSLGLSGGETQYF
V: TRBV7-6
J: TRBJ2-5
length: 15
D: TRBD2
size: once

DNA: TGTGCCAGCAGCTCATCAGACTCGCGGGAGGAAGAACAAACCAATGAGCAGTTCTTC
CDR3: CASSSSDSREEEQTNEQFF
V: TRBV6-6
J: TRBJ2-1
length: 19
D: TRBD2
size: NA

DNA: TGTGCCAGCAGCTTATCAGGGTTTATGAATAATTCACCCCTCCACTTT
CDR3: CASSLSGFMNNSPLHF
V: TRBV7-3
J: TRBJ1-6
length: 16
D: NA
size: NA